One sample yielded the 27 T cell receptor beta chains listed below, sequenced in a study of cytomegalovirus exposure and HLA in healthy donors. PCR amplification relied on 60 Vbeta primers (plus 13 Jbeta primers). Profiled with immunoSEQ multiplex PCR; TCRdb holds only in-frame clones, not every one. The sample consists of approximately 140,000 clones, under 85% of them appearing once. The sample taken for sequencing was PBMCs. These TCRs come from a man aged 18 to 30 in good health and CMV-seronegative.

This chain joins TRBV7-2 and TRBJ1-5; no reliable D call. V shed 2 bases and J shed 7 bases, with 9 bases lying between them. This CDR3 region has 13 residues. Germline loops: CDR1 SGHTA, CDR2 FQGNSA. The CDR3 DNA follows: TGTGCCAGCAGCTTATGGGGAGTCCAGCCCCAGCATTTT. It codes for CASSLWGVQPQHF.

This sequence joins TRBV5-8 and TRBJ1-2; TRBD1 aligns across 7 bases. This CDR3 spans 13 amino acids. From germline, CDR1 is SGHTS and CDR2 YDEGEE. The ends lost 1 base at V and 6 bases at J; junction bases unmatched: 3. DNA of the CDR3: TGTGCCAGCAGCTTGCAGGGGGACGATGGCTACACCTTC. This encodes CASSLQGDDGYTF.

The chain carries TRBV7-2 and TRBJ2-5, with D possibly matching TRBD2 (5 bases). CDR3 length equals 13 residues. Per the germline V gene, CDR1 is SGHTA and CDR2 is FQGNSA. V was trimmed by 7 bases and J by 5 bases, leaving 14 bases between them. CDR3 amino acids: CASNNERGETQYF. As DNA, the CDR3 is TGTGCCAGCAACAATGAGCGAGGGGAGACCCAGTACTTC.

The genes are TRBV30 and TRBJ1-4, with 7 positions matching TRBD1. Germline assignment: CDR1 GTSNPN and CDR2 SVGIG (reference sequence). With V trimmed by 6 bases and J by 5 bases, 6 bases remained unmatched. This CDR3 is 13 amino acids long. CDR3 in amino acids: CACLGQTNEKLFF. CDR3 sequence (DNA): TGTGCCTGCTTGGGACAGACGAATGAAAAACTGTTTTTT.

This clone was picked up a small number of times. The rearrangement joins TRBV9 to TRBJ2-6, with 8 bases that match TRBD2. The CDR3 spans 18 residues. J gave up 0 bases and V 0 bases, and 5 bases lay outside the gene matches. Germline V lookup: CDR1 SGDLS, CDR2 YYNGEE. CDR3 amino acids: CASSVAREGNSGANVLTF. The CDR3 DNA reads TGTGCCAGCAGCGTAGCCCGGGAGGGTAACTCTGGGGCCAACGTCCTGACTTTC.

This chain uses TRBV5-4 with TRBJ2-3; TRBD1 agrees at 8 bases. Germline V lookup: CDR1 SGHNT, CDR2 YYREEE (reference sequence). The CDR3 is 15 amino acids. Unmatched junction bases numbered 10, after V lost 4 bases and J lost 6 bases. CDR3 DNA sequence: TGTGCCAGCAGCCGGGGACAGGTGGTGTGGGATACGCAGTATTTT. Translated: CASSRGQVVWDTQYF.

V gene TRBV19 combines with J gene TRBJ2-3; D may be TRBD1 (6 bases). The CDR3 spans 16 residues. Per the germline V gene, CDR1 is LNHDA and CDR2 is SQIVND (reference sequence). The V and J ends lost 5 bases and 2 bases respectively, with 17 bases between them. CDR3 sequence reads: CASSPSQGRFTDTQYF. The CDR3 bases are TGTGCCAGTAGTCCTTCCCAGGGGCGCTTCACAGATACGCAGTATTTT.

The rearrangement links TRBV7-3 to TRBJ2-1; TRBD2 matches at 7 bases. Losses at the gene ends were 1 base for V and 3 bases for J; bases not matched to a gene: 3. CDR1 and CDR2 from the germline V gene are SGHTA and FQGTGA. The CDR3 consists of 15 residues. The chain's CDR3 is CASSLNLADYNEQFF. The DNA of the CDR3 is TGTGCCAGCAGCTTAAACCTAGCGGACTACAATGAGCAGTTCTTC.

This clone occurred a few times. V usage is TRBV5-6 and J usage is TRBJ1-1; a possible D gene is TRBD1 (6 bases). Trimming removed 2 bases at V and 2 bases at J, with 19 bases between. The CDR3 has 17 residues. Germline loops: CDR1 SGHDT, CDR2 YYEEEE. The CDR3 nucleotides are TGTGCCAGCAGCTTTTTGTATTTCGGACAGATTAACACTGAAGCTTTCTTT. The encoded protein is CASSFLYFGQINTEAFF.

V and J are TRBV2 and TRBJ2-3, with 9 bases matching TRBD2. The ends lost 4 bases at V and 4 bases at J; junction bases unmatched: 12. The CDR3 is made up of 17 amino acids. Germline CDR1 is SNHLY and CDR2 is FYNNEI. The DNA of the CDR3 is TGTGCCAGCAGTGGGAATAGCGGGGGCCCAACAGCAGATACGCAGTATTTT. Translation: CASSGNSGGPTADTQYF.

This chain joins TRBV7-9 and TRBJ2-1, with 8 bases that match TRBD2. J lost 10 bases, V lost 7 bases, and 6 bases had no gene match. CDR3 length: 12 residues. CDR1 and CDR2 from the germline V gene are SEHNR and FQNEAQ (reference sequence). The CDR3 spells CASTPGGREQFF. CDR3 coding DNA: TGTGCCAGCACCCCGGGGGGGCGGGAGCAGTTCTTC. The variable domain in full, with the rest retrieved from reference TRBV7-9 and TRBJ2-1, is DTGVSQNPRHKITKRGQNVTFRCDPISEHNRLYWYRQTLGQGPEFLTYFQNEAQLEKSRLLSDRFSAERPKGSFSTLEIQRTEQGDSAMYLCASTPGGREQFFGPGTRLTVL.

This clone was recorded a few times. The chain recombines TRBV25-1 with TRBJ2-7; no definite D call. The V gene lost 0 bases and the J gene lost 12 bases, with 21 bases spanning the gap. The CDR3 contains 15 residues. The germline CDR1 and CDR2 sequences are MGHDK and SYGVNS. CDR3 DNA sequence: TGTGCCAGCAGTGAATACCGCAGGCAGGTTTCTTCGGCGTACTTC. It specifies CASSEYRRQVSSAYF.

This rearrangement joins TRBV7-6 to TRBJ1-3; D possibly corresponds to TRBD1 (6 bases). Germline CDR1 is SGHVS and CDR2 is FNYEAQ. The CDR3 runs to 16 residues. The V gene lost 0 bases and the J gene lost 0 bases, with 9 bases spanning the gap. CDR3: CASSLAGQASGNTIYF. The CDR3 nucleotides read TGTGCCAGCAGCTTAGCGGGACAAGCCTCTGGAAACACCATATATTTT.

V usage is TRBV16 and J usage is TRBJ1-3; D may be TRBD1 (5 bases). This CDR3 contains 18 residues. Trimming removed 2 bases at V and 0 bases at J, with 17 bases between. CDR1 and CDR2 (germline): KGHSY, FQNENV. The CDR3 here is CASSQHMAGISSGNTIYF. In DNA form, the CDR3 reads TGTGCCAGCAGCCAACATATGGCAGGGATCAGCTCTGGAAACACCATATATTTT.

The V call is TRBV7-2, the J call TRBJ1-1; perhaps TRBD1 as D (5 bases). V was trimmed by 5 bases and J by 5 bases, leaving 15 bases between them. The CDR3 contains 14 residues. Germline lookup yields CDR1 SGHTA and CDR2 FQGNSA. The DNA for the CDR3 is TGTGCCAGCAGCGCCGTGGCGGGGCCAACTGAAGCTTTCTTT. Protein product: CASSAVAGPTEAFF.

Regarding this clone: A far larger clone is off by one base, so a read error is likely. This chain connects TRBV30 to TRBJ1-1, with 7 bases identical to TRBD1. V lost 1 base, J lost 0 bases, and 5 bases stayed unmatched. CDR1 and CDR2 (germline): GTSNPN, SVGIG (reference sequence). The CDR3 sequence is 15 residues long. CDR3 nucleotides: TGTGCCTGGAGTGGCAGGGGGATGATGAACACTGAAGCTTTCTTT. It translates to CAWSGRGMMNTEAFF.

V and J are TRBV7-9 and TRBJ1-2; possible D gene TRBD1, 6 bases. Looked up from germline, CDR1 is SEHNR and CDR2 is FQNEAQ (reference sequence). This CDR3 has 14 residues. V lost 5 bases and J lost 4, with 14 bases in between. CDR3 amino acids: CASSQAGDIYGYTF. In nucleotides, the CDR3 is TGTGCCAGCAGCCAAGCTGGGGACATCTATGGCTACACCTTC.

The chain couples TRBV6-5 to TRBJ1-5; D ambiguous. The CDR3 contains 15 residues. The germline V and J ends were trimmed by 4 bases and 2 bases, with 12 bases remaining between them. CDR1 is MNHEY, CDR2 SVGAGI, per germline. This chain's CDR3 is CASSLDGGGNQPQHF. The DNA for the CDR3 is TGTGCCAGCAGTTTGGACGGAGGAGGCAATCAGCCCCAGCATTTT.

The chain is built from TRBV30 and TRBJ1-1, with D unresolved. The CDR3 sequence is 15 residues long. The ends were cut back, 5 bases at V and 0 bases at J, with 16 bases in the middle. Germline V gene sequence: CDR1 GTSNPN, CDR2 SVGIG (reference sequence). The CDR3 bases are TGTGCCTGGGGAGGTATACGGACCCTGAACACTGAAGCTTTCTTT. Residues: CAWGGIRTLNTEAFF.

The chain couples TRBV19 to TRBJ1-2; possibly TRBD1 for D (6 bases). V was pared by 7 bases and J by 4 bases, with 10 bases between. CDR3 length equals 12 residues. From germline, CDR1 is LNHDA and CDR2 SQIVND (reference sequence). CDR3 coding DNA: TGTGCCAGTATGAGCAGGGGCTATGGCTACACCTTC. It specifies CASMSRGYGYTF.

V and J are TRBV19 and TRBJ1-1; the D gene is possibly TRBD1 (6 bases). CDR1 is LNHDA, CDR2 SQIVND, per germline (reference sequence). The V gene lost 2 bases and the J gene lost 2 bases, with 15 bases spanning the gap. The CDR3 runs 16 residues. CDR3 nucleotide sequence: TGTGCCAGTAGTATAAGCGGCAGGGGTTCTAACACTGAAGCTTTCTTT. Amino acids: CASSISGRGSNTEAFF.

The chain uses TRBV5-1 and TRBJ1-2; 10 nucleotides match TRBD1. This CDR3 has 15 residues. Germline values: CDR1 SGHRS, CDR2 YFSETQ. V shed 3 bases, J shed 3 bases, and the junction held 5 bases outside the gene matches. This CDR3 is CASSWTGGRDYGYTF. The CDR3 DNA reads TGCGCCAGCAGCTGGACAGGGGGACGCGACTATGGCTACACCTTC.

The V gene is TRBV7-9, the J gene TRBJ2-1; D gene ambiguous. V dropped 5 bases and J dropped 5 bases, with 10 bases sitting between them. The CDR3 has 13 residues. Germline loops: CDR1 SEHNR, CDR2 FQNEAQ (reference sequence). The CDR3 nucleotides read TGTGCCAGCAGCCTGGGCCCAAACAATGAGCAGTTCTTC. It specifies CASSLGPNNEQFF.

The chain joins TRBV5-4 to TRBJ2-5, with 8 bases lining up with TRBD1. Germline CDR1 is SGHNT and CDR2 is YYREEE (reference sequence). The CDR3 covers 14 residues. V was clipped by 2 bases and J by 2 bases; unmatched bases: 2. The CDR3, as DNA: TGTGCCAGCAGCTTCAGGACAGGGCAAGAGACCCAGTACTTC. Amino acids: CASSFRTGQETQYF. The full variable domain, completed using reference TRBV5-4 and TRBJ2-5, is ETGVTQSPTHLIKTRGQQVTLRCSSQSGHNTVSWYQQALGQGPQFIFQYYREEENGRGNFPPRFSGLQFPNYSSELNVNALELDDSALYLCASSFRTGQETQYFGPGTRLLVL.

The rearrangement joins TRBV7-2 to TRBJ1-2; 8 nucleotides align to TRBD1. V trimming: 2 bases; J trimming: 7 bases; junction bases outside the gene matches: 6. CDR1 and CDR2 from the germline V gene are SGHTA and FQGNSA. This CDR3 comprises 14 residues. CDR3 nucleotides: TGTGCCAGCAGCTTACTCCGGCAGGGGGCTGGCTACACCTTC. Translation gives CASSLLRQGAGYTF.

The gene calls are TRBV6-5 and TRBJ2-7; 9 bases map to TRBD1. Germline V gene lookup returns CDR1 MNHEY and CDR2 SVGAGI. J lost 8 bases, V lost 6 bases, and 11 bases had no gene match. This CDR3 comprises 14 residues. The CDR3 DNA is TGTGCCAGCAGACCGGGACAGGGATATGGGAAGCAGTACTTC. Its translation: CASRPGQGYGKQYF.

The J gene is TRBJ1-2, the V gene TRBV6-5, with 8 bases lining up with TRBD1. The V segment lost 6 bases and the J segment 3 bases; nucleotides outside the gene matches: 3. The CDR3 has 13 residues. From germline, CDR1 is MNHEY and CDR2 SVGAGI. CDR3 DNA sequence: TGTGCCAGCAGGTCGACAGGGGACTATGGCTACACCTTC. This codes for CASRSTGDYGYTF.